The 4 T cell receptor beta chains listed next were all sequenced from one sample in a study of Ad26.COV2.S vaccination and SARS-CoV-2 variants. Treatment of the sample: about 20 received Ad26.COV2.S at low or high dose, single or two shots; about 5 received placebo; per-sample allocation not given. On day 63 after the first injection, vaccine and placebo recipients gave samples. Data came from immunoSEQ multiplex PCR; TCRdb stores just in-frame clones and leaves some out. The table has hundreds of thousands of clones, 83% seen once. Sequenced material: peripheral blood, taken in a trial of Ad26.COV2.S vaccine versus placebo. These receptors were obtained from a person between 18 and 65 years old who received the Ad26.COV2.S COVID-19 vaccine or a placebo.

This chain uses TRBV30 with TRBJ2-1; maybe TRBD2 (5 bases). The CDR3 is 12 residues long. CDR1 and CDR2 from the germline V gene are GTSNPN and SVGIG (reference sequence). The V end was cut by 3 bases, the J end by 6 bases, with 9 bases between. The CDR3 here is CAWSLSGNEQFF. CDR3 bases: TGTGCCTGGAGCCTCAGCGGCAATGAGCAGTTCTTC.

V usage is TRBV6-5 and J usage is TRBJ1-2; a weak D match, TRBD1 (6 bases). Trimming stripped 6 bases from V and 4 bases from J, with 18 bases between. This CDR3 spans 15 amino acids. The germline V gene has CDR1 MNHEY and CDR2 SVGAGI. Here the CDR3 DNA reads TGTGCCAGCAGAACACTTCCAGGGGCTCGCTATGGCTACACCTTC. Amino acid sequence: CASRTLPGARYGYTF.

The V gene is TRBV4-1, the J gene TRBJ2-7, with D possibly being TRBD2 (5 bases). The CDR3 consists of 16 residues. Looked up from germline, CDR1 is MGHRA and CDR2 is YSYEKL. V was pared by 0 bases and J by 2 bases, with 14 bases between. CDR3 region: CASSQDYGVKAYEQYF. CDR3 nucleotide sequence: TGCGCCAGCAGCCAAGATTACGGGGTGAAAGCCTACGAGCAGTACTTC.

Comment on this clone: Distinct nucleotide sequences in the sample also encode this CDR3. The rearrangement links TRBV7-3 to TRBJ2-1, with 10 bases identical to TRBD2. The V gene end was trimmed by 6 bases and the J gene end by 10 bases; junction bases not matched to a gene: 6. Germline CDR1 reads SGHTA; CDR2 reads FQGTGA. There are 13 residues in the CDR3. CDR3 sequence reads: CASSLLAGVEQFF. The CDR3 nucleotides read TGTGCCAGCAGTCTCCTAGCGGGGGTGGAGCAGTTCTTC.